This is a list of T cell receptor beta chains from one sample in a study of cytomegalovirus exposure and HLA in healthy donors. Profiling relied on immunoSEQ multiplex PCR, and the TCRdb table lists in-frame clones only, not all of them. The sample lists roughly 150,000 clones, about 85% occurring once. The specimen was PBMCs. These receptors came from a young man in good health and CMV-seropositive. Each CDR3 is given with its conserved first and last residue. A D gene is named only where the DNA matches it firmly. Expanded clones are given a class, and other clones once, few, many or no size at all.

TRBJ2-1	TRBD1	-	TRBV9	CASSVDRGLYNEQFF	TGTGCCAGCAGCGTGGACAGGGGGCTCTACAATGAGCAGTTCTTC
TRBJ1-5	-	-	TRBV2	CASKTEGFSNQPQHF	TGTGCCAGCAAAACGGAGGGTTTCAGCAATCAGCCCCAGCATTTT
TRBJ1-5	TRBD1	-	TRBV18	CASSPGTGNSNQPQHF	TGTGCCAGCTCACCGGGGACAGGGAATAGCAATCAGCCCCAGCATTTT
TRBJ1-2	TRBD1	-	TRBV18	CASSPDGQGPLYGYTF	TGTGCCAGCTCACCCGATGGACAGGGCCCACTCTATGGCTACACCTTC
TRBJ1-2	-	-	TRBV5-1	CASSFLQGRDGYTF	TGCGCCAGCAGCTTTCTACAGGGACGGGATGGCTACACCTTC
TRBJ1-5	-	few	TRBV28	CASSSALGREINQPQHF	TGTGCCAGCAGTTCTGCCCTCGGACGGGAAATCAATCAGCCCCAGCATTTT
TRBJ2-6	-	-	TRBV14	CASRLRGSGANVLTF	TGTGCCAGCAGGCTCCGGGGTTCTGGGGCCAACGTCCTGACTTTC
TRBJ2-1	-	-	TRBV5-1	CASTLGYREQFF	TGCGCCAGCACCTTGGGGTATAGAGAGCAGTTCTTC
TRBJ2-5	TRBD2	-	TRBV5-8	CASSLGLAGRETQYF	TGTGCCAGCAGCTTGGGACTAGCGGGAAGGGAGACCCAGTACTTC
TRBJ1-5	-	few	TRBV21-1	CASSPPGGPRNQPQHF	TGTGCCAGCAGCCCCCCAGGAGGTCCACGCAATCAGCCCCAGCATTTT
TRBJ1-2	-	-	TRBV5-6	CASSFQRSAGYTF	TGTGCCAGCAGCTTTCAGCGATCGGCTGGCTACACCTTC
TRBJ2-3	-	-	TRBV25-1	CASSWVAGTDTQYF	TGTGCCAGCAGTTGGGTAGCGGGCACAGATACGCAGTATTTT
TRBJ2-7	TRBD1	-	TRBV10-3	CAISDPRTGAYEQYF	TGTGCCATCAGTGATCCTAGGACAGGGGCCTACGAGCAGTACTTC
TRBJ2-7	TRBD1	-	TRBV19	CASSGTGGSHEQYF	TGTGCCAGTAGCGGGACAGGGGGTTCACACGAGCAGTACTTC
TRBJ1-2	-	-	TRBV19	CASSISGMNYGYTF	TGTGCCAGTAGTATATCGGGTATGAACTATGGCTACACCTTC
TRBJ2-3	-	-	TRBV7-9	CASSLVQGEPDTQYF	TGTGCCAGCAGCTTAGTACAGGGTGAGCCAGATACGCAGTATTTT
TRBJ2-1	-	-	TRBV7-6	CASSRRQSSRGSYNEQFF	TGTGCCAGCAGCCGCCGTCAGTCTAGCAGAGGCTCCTACAATGAGCAGTTCTTC
TRBJ1-1	-	-	TRBV5-6	CASSLGQGWENTEAFF	TGTGCCAGCAGCTTGGGTCAGGGGTGGGAGAACACTGAAGCTTTCTTT
TRBJ2-1	TRBD1	few	TRBV9	CASSPSDRGSGNEQFF	TGTGCCAGCAGCCCCTCGGACAGGGGGAGCGGGAATGAGCAGTTCTTC
TRBJ2-2	TRBD2	-	TRBV5-8	CASSLAWLAGGTGELFF	TGTGCCAGCAGCTTGGCGTGGCTAGCGGGAGGCACCGGGGAGCTGTTTTTT
TRBJ2-5	-	-	TRBV2	CASSAPEETQYF	TGTGCCAGCAGTGCCCCGGAAGAGACCCAGTACTTC
TRBJ2-5	-	-	TRBV5-4	CASSLFSGETQYF	TGTGCCAGCAGCTTGTTCTCAGGGGAGACCCAGTACTTC
TRBJ2-7	TRBD1	-	TRBV2	CASSLTGPSYEQYF	TGTGCCAGCAGTCTGACAGGGCCCTCCTACGAGCAGTACTTC
TRBJ2-3	TRBD2	-	TRBV18	CASSPGLAGADTQYF	TGTGCCAGCTCACCGGGACTAGCGGGGGCGGATACGCAGTATTTT
TRBJ2-3	TRBD2	-	TRBV6-4	CASSDSGAGGPDTQYF	TGTGCCAGCAGTGACTCGGGGGCGGGAGGGCCAGATACGCAGTATTTT